One sample yielded the 32 T cell receptor beta chains listed below, sequenced in a study of control samples from healthy donors and cancer patients. Some clones are missing from TCRdb's copy, which holds only in-frame ones; the method was immunoSEQ multiplex PCR. Of around 85,000 clones detected, 94% appear once; the ten largest clones hold roughly 5%. The sample was blood. The receptors originated from a woman younger than 35 in good health.

This chain uses TRBV3-1 (or the pseudogene TRBV3-2) with TRBJ1-2; no clear D gene. The CDR3 consists of 13 residues. Trimming removed 0 bases at V and 8 bases at J, with 10 bases between. Germline V gene sequence: CDR1 LGHDT, CDR2 YNNKEL (reference sequence). CDR3 protein: CASSQDGLRGYTF. CDR3 DNA sequence: TGTGCCAGCAGCCAAGACGGCCTGCGGGGCTACACCTTC.

The chain uses TRBV3-1 (or the pseudogene TRBV3-2) and TRBJ2-7; 10 bases are shared with TRBD2. CDR1 and CDR2 (germline): LGHDT, YNNKEL (reference sequence). V gave up 5 bases and J gave up 7 bases; unmatched junction bases: 11. The CDR3 has 15 amino acids. CDR3 sequence: CASSKGGLAKSEQYF. The CDR3 coding sequence is TGTGCCAGCAGCAAGGGGGGACTAGCGAAATCGGAGCAGTACTTC.

J is TRBJ2-2 and V is TRBV25-1; 10 bases match TRBD1. Germline CDR1 MGHDK, CDR2 SYGVNS. V lost 8 bases, J lost 1 base, and 1 base stayed unmatched. This CDR3 region has 14 residues. CDR3 loop: CASRDRGNTGELFF. The CDR3 bases are TGTGCCAGCCGGGACAGGGGGAACACCGGGGAGCTGTTTTTT.

This rearrangement joins TRBV5-4 to TRBJ2-1; tentative D call: TRBD1 (5 bases). The CDR3 length is 13 residues. V gave up 2 bases and J gave up 6 bases, with 9 bases separating them. The germline gives CDR1 SGHNT, CDR2 YYREEE (reference sequence). The CDR3 is CASSFWGRNEQFF. The CDR3 bases are TGTGCCAGCAGCTTTTGGGGCCGCAATGAGCAGTTCTTC.

The chain employs TRBV5-6 and TRBJ2-5, with D perhaps matching TRBD1 or TRBD2 (5 bases each). V gave up 1 base and J gave up 5 bases, with 18 bases separating them. Germline-derived CDR1 and CDR2 are SGHDT and YYEEEE. The CDR3 contains 16 residues. CDR3 residues: CASSLTRLRRGETQYF. The CDR3 DNA follows: TGTGCCAGCAGCTTGACTCGACTCCGCCGGGGCGAGACCCAGTACTTC.

The V gene is TRBV27, the J gene TRBJ1-1; 9 bases agree with TRBD1. Germline CDR1 is MNHEY and CDR2 is SMNVEV (reference sequence). The CDR3 length is 17 residues. Trimming cost V 6 bases and J 5 bases; bases outside gene matches: 16. The CDR3 DNA reads as TGTGCCAGCAGGATGGGACAGGGCAAAGTGAGGGGAACTGAAGCTTTCTTT. It is translated as CASRMGQGKVRGTEAFF.

CDR3 nucleotide sequence: TGTGCCACCAGTGACCGGGGACAGGGGGACAATGAGCAGTTCTTC. Its translation is CATSDRGQGDNEQFF. V is TRBV24-1 and J is TRBJ2-1, with 11 nucleotides matching TRBD1. The CDR3 is 15 residues long. The germline gives CDR1 KGHDR, CDR2 SFDVKD. The V gene end was trimmed by 4 bases and the J gene end by 5 bases; junction bases not matched to a gene: 3.

The CDR3 region has the DNA TGTGCCAGCAGCGGACAGGGGGCAATTAAGGGCTACACCTTC. Its translation is CASSGQGAIKGYTF. The chain links TRBV2 to TRBJ1-2; 11 bases line up with TRBD1. This CDR3 contains 14 residues. Unmatched junction bases numbered 8, after V lost 6 bases and J lost 8 bases. Germline V gives CDR1 SNHLY, CDR2 FYNNEI.

V usage is TRBV27 and J usage is TRBJ1-5; 9 bases are shared with TRBD1. The V gene end was trimmed by 8 bases and the J gene end by 4 bases; junction bases not matched to a gene: 6. CDR1 and CDR2 from the germline V gene are MNHEY and SMNVEV (reference sequence). This CDR3 has 14 amino acids. CDR3 amino acids: CASSTGGWNQPQHF. The CDR3 DNA reads TGTGCCAGCTCTACAGGGGGCTGGAATCAGCCCCAGCATTTT.

The V and J genes are TRBV20-1 and TRBJ2-7; possibly TRBD2 for D (5 bases). Germline loops: CDR1 DFQATT, CDR2 SNEGSKA (reference sequence). V was cut by 6 bases and J by 3 bases, with 6 bases left in between. The CDR3 is 10 residues long. The CDR3 spells CSAGDYEQYF. The CDR3 DNA reads TGCAGTGCGGGAGACTACGAGCAGTACTTC.

The V gene is TRBV4-2, the J gene TRBJ2-1; D gene ambiguous. Trimming pared 0 bases from V and 0 bases from J, leaving 6 bases between. This CDR3 comprises 15 residues. Germline assignment: CDR1 LGHNA and CDR2 YNFKEQ. The CDR3 nucleotides are TGTGCCAGCAGCCAAGAACAATACTCCTACAATGAGCAGTTCTTC. Amino acids: CASSQEQYSYNEQFF.

The genes are TRBV19 and TRBJ1-2, with a weak D call TRBD1 (5 bases). The CDR3 extends over 14 amino acids. Germline loops: CDR1 LNHDA, CDR2 SQIVND (reference sequence). The germline V and J ends were trimmed by 7 bases and 3 bases, with 15 bases remaining between them. CDR3 in DNA: TGTGCCAGTACTCACCAGGGATCCCACTATGGCTACACCTTC. This gives the protein CASTHQGSHYGYTF.

The chain has TRBV5-1 and TRBJ2-7; 11 bases map to TRBD2. CDR3 size: 18 residues. Looked up from germline, CDR1 is SGHRS and CDR2 is YFSETQ. The V and J ends lost 0 bases and 8 bases, in that order; junction bases with no gene match: 16. CDR3 amino acids: CASSLEPLRLAGYEKQYF. The DNA of the CDR3 is TGCGCCAGCAGCTTGGAGCCCCTCAGACTAGCGGGATATGAAAAGCAGTACTTC. Variable domain in full (rest from reference TRBV5-1 and TRBJ2-7): KAGVTQTPRYLIKTRGQQVTLSCSPISGHRSVSWYQQTPGQGLQFLFEYFSETQRNKGNFPGRFSGRQFSNSRSEMNVSTLELGDSALYLCASSLEPLRLAGYEKQYFGPGTRLTVT.

V gene TRBV20-1 combines with J gene TRBJ2-5; 11 nucleotides line up with TRBD2. With 3 bases clipped from V and 4 bases from J, the junction kept 7 bases outside the gene matches. Germline V gene data show CDR1 as DFQATT and CDR2 as SNEGSKA (reference sequence). CDR3 length: 15 amino acids. The CDR3 DNA reads TGCAGTGCTAGTAGCGGGGGGGCGGTTTCAGAGACCCAGTACTTC. Its translation: CSASSGGAVSETQYF.

The chain recombines TRBV11-2 with TRBJ1-4; D uncertain. Trimming stripped 0 bases from V and 8 bases from J, with 10 bases between. Per the germline V gene, CDR1 is SGHAT and CDR2 is FQNNGV. The CDR3 extends over 14 amino acids. For the CDR3, the DNA is TGTGCCAGCAGCTTAGATGAGACAAGGGAAAAACTGTTTTTT. Amino acids: CASSLDETREKLFF.

This chain connects TRBV7-3 to TRBJ2-5, with unresolved D. V gave up 5 bases and J gave up 1 base, with 8 bases separating them. CDR1 and CDR2 (germline): SGHTA, FQGTGA. The CDR3 runs to 13 residues. CDR3 nucleotide sequence: TGTGCCAGCAGCCGCGGTAGCCAAGAGACCCAGTACTTC. Translating it yields CASSRGSQETQYF.

The chain couples TRBV28 to TRBJ2-7; weak D call: TRBD2 (5 bases). The CDR3 loop spans 14 amino acids. Per the germline V gene, CDR1 is MDHEN and CDR2 is SYDVKM. V was clipped by 4 bases and J by 3 bases, with 13 bases between them. CDR3 bases: TGTGCCAGCAGTTCGGCGGGTTTGGGCTACGAGCAGTACTTC. Its translation is CASSSAGLGYEQYF.

This chain links TRBV6-1 with TRBJ1-1, with no clear D. This CDR3 comprises 13 residues. The germline CDR1 and CDR2 sequences are MNHNS and SASEGT. V lost 2 bases and J lost 7, with 11 bases in between. CDR3 loop: CASSESRGREAFF. The CDR3 bases are TGTGCCAGCAGTGAAAGCCGCGGGCGTGAAGCTTTCTTT.

J is TRBJ1-1 and V is TRBV7-9, with D possibly TRBD1 on 5 matching bases. Trimming cost V 1 base and J 0 bases, with 9 bases left between them. Per germline, CDR1 SEHNR and CDR2 FQNEAQ (reference sequence). CDR3 length: 15 residues. The CDR3 region has the DNA TGTGCCAGCAGCTTAGTAGACAGCTTGAACACTGAAGCTTTCTTT. Amino acid sequence: CASSLVDSLNTEAFF.

The V gene is TRBV10-2, the J gene TRBJ2-7, with TRBD2 as a possible D gene (5 bases). This CDR3 comprises 14 residues. Germline-derived CDR1 and CDR2 are WSHSY and SAAADI. Trimming took off 7 bases at V and 7 bases at J, with 20 bases between the two ends. CDR3 DNA sequence: TGCGCCAGCAAAACTAGTTCGGATTCCGGGGAGCAGTACTTC. It codes for CASKTSSDSGEQYF.

The J gene is TRBJ2-7, the V gene TRBV28; D remains unclear. The V gene lost 4 bases and the J gene lost 2 bases, with 24 bases spanning the gap. This CDR3 comprises 18 residues. Per the germline V gene, CDR1 is MDHEN and CDR2 is SYDVKM. The CDR3 region is CASSSSEYGFRSPYEQYF. The CDR3 DNA follows: TGTGCCAGCAGTTCCTCCGAGTATGGCTTTCGTTCGCCCTACGAGCAGTACTTC.

The chain carries TRBV11-1 and TRBJ2-5; the D gene is possibly TRBD2 (5 bases). The CDR3 runs to 16 residues. Germline CDR1 reads SGHAT; CDR2 reads FQDESV (reference sequence). With 5 bases removed from V and 1 base from J, the gap between germline ends came to 17 bases. This CDR3 reads CASSPRWGESQETQYF. CDR3 sequence (DNA): TGTGCCAGCAGCCCCCGGTGGGGAGAGAGCCAAGAGACCCAGTACTTC.

The J gene is TRBJ2-6, the V gene TRBV19; TRBD1 might be the D (5 bases). From germline, CDR1 is LNHDA and CDR2 SQIVND (reference sequence). The CDR3 loop spans 16 amino acids. Trimming shortened V by 5 bases and J by 2 bases, and 13 bases separated the two germline ends. CDR3 sequence: CASSSYQGTGANVLTF. The CDR3 bases are TGTGCCAGTAGTTCGTACCAGGGAACTGGGGCCAACGTCCTGACTTTC.

The gene calls are TRBV7-9 and TRBJ1-3; 7 bases align to TRBD1. In germline, CDR1 is SEHNR, CDR2 FQNEAQ (reference sequence). The CDR3 is made up of 15 amino acids. V shed 0 bases and J 8 bases; nucleotides not matched to a gene: 7. The CDR3 coding sequence is TGTGCCAGCAGCTTAGCACAGGGGATTTTGGACACCATATATTTT. It specifies CASSLAQGILDTIYF.

The chain employs TRBV11-1 and TRBJ2-3; TRBD2 matches 10 bases. This CDR3 region has 16 residues. Germline trimming cut 5 bases from V and 6 bases from J; bases unmatched to any gene: 11. Germline assignment: CDR1 SGHAT and CDR2 FQDESV (reference sequence). CDR3 in DNA: TGTGCCAGCAGCCTTTACCAGCGGGAGGGGGAGGATACGCAGTATTTT. Amino acid sequence: CASSLYQREGEDTQYF. Full variable domain (outside the CDR3, taken from reference TRBV11-1 and TRBJ2-3): EAEVAQSPRYKITEKSQAVAFWCDPISGHATLYWYRQILGQGPELLVQFQDESVVDDSQLPKDRFSAERLKGVDSTLKIQPAELGDSAMYLCASSLYQREGEDTQYFGPGTRLTVL.

The chain combines TRBV2 with TRBJ2-3, with 7 positions matching TRBD2. This CDR3 is 12 amino acids long. Germline loops: CDR1 SNHLY, CDR2 FYNNEI. The J segment lost 4 bases and the V segment lost 6 bases, leaving 1 base of the junction unmatched. CDR3 protein: CASRGGADTQYF. In nucleotides, the CDR3 is TGTGCCAGCAGGGGGGGGGCAGATACGCAGTATTTT.

This chain connects TRBV5-1 to TRBJ2-1; D is unresolved. The CDR3 extends over 14 amino acids. Germline V gene sequence: CDR1 SGHRS, CDR2 YFSETQ. Trimming took 1 base from V and 4 from J, leaving 9 bases between them. In DNA, the CDR3 is TGCGCCAGCAGCTTGAGCTCCGGGTACAATGAGCAGTTCTTC. Its translation is CASSLSSGYNEQFF.

V is TRBV10-2 and J is TRBJ1-1; 7 bases line up with TRBD1. Trimming removed 7 bases from V and 1 base from J; junction bases left unmatched: 9. CDR3 size: 15 residues. The V gene's germline CDR1 is WSHSY and CDR2 SAAADI. The CDR3 loop is CASNEYGTANTEAFF. CDR3 coding DNA: TGCGCCAGCAACGAGTACGGGACAGCGAACACTGAAGCTTTCTTT.

The chain has TRBV7-8 and TRBJ1-1; D is uncertain. CDR3 length equals 14 residues. Between the trimmed V and J ends, which lost 0 bases and 1 base, there was a span of 6 bases. Germline loops: CDR1 SGHVS, CDR2 FQNEAQ. The CDR3 loop is CASSLAVRNTEAFF. The CDR3 DNA reads TGTGCCAGCAGCTTAGCGGTTAGGAACACTGAAGCTTTCTTT. Full variable domain (remainder filled in from reference TRBV7-8 and TRBJ1-1): GAGVSQSPRYKVAKRGQDVALRCDPISGHVSLFWYQQALGQGPEFLTYFQNEAQLDKSGLPSDRFFAERPEGSVSTLKIQRTQQEDSAVYLCASSLAVRNTEAFFGQGTRLTVV.

The rearrangement uses TRBV4-1 and TRBJ1-2, with D possibly being TRBD1 (5 bases). CDR3 length equals 15 residues. Trimming stripped 4 bases from V and 0 bases from J, with 12 bases between. Germline V gene sequence: CDR1 MGHRA, CDR2 YSYEKL. The chain's CDR3 is CASSPQVGANYGYTF. CDR3 sequence (DNA): TGCGCCAGCAGCCCACAAGTAGGGGCTAACTATGGCTACACCTTC.

The chain recombines TRBV5-8 with TRBJ1-1; D ambiguous. Germline CDR1 and CDR2: SGHTS and YDEGEE. The V end lost 5 bases, the J end lost 5 bases, and 19 bases lay between the germline ends. The CDR3 is 15 residues long. CDR3 residues: CASRGLGRWNTEAFF. The CDR3, as DNA: TGTGCCAGCAGAGGCCTTGGGCGGTGGAATACTGAAGCTTTCTTT.

This chain connects TRBV28 to TRBJ1-5; D is undetermined. Looked up from germline, CDR1 is MDHEN and CDR2 is SYDVKM. This CDR3 region has 14 residues. With 2 bases removed from V and 2 bases from J, the gap between germline ends came to 7 bases. This chain's CDR3 is CASSLGGGNQPQHF. DNA for the CDR3: TGTGCCAGCAGTTTAGGTGGGGGCAATCAGCCCCAGCATTTT.